The clone carrying this T cell receptor beta chain was counted between two and nine times. Its antigen is as yet unknown. Germline lookup yields CDR1 LGHNA and CDR2 YSLEER. The CDR3 contains 15 residues. V was trimmed by 4 bases and J by 2 bases, leaving 13 bases between them. The sample originates from a study of beta chain features in type 1 diabetes. Study in general: Analysis included around 110,000,000 sorted cells drawn from all samples.

Study results and limitations: Here, the possible influence of HLA type (on TCRB rearrangement) remained unresolved. Significant though moderate, a shortening of TCRB CDR3s appeared in all four CD4+ subsets of Type 1 diabetes patients.

Expressed TCRB transcripts were sequenced after all isolated RNA was converted to cDNA. Assay used: immunoSEQ multiplex PCR; TCRdb lists only in-frame clones, some missing. There are a few hundred thousand clones in the sample; roughly a tenth occur only once, and 0.6% lies in the top ten. Naive, central memory, regulatory and stem cell-like memory cells within the CD4+ compartment were sorted using CD45RO/CCR7/CD25/CD127/CD95/CD27. Every sorted population was more than 95% pure. The TCR sequence derives from a man younger than 40 with type 1 diabetes. The sample taken for sequencing was central memory CD4+ T cells from blood. The chain is built from TRBV4-3 and TRBJ2-3; possibly TRBD1 for D (6 bases). The CDR3, as DNA: TGCGCCAGCAGCCCTGGACAGCCCCACACAGATACGCAGTATTTT. This codes for CASSPGQPHTDTQYF.